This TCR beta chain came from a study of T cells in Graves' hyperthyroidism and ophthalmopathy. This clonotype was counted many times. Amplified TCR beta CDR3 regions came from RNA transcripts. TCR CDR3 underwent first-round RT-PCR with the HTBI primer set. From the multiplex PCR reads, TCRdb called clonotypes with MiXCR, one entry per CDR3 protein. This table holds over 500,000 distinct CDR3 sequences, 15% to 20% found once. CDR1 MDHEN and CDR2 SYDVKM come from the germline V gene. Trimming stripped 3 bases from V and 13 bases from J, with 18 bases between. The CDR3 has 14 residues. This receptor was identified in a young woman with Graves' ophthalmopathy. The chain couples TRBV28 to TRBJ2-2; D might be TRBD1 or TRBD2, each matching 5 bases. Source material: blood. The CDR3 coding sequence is TGTGCCAGCAGTTTTTCCGGGACCGGAGGTTCGCTGTTTTTT. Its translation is CASSFSGTGGSLFF.